The 3 T cell receptor beta chains presented below share a single source sample, sequenced in a study of blood T cell repertoires in COVID-19. Here immunoSEQ multiplex PCR was the method, and the copy in TCRdb shows in-frame clones only, minus some. This table holds fewer than 110,000 clones, around 88% found once. Input material: peripheral blood. All receptors derive from a middle-aged man with active or convalescent COVID-19.

J is TRBJ1-1 and V is TRBV19; unclear D gene. Trimming left V 2 bases short and J 3 bases short, with 7 bases between. The CDR3 consists of 13 residues. From germline, CDR1 is LNHDA and CDR2 SQIVND (reference sequence). CDR3 DNA: TGTGCCAGTAGTATAAGGAGGGACACTGAAGCTTTCTTT. Translation gives CASSIRRDTEAFF.

The V call is TRBV18, the J call TRBJ2-5, with 8 nucleotides matching TRBD2. Germline V CDR1 and CDR2: KGHSH, LQKENI. This CDR3 comprises 16 residues. The V segment lost 2 bases and the J segment 2 bases; nucleotides outside the gene matches: 7. DNA for the CDR3: TGTGCCAGCTCACCAAGGACGGGAGGGCAGCAAGAGACCCAGTACTTC. The encoded protein is CASSPRTGGQQETQYF.

This chain connects TRBV13 to TRBJ2-7; 15 bases are shared with TRBD2. V shed 5 bases, J shed 5 bases, and the junction held 22 bases outside the gene matches. This CDR3 comprises 21 residues. Germline V gene sequence: CDR1 PRHDT, CDR2 FYEKMQ (reference sequence). The CDR3 spells CASSDSSLTGLAGGPGDEQYF. The CDR3 DNA is TGTGCCAGCAGCGATTCATCTCTCACCGGACTAGCGGGAGGGCCTGGGGACGAGCAGTACTTC.